The rows below give T cell receptor beta chains drawn from one sample of a study of cytomegalovirus exposure and HLA in healthy donors. Some clones are missing from TCRdb's copy, which holds only in-frame ones; the method was immunoSEQ multiplex PCR. The sample includes approximately 200,000 clones, approximately 82% of them seen just once. The sample taken for sequencing was PBMCs. These receptors were taken from a woman aged 18-29 years in good health and CMV-seropositive. The conserved cysteine and the conserved F or W are not part of the CDR3 here. The order of the fields is V gene, CDR3 protein.

TRBV7-9 ASEDSIAGELF
TRBV18 ASSSGGTQY
TRBV6-5 ASSTGQESSPLH
TRBV25-1 ASSESSGSNTGELF
TRBV10-3 AISTTGGRGTQY
TRBV2 ASKREIATNEKLF
TRBV11-2 ASSLRQSSYNSPLH
TRBV6-5 ASSYSKQGAGAF
TRBV4-2 ASSQEDSQSSYNEQF
TRBV14 ASSPGGYGYT
TRBV27 ASSPPGQGYGYT
TRBV4-3 ASSPLGQASNEKLF
TRBV7-6 ASSLSGGTDTQY
TRBV7-2 ASSITRLDRGGGYT
TRBV7-2 ASSLGPRDRAGYGYT
TRBV30 AWSESSYEQY
TRBV6-5 ASVSTAGYEQY
TRBV11-3 ASNTGSGTEAF
TRBV6-1 ASSSGGAGETQY
TRBV6-5 ASGTGSGNEKLF
TRBV28 ASRTGGAQDEKLF
TRBV6-4 ASSDSGAEEYNEQF
TRBV5-1 ASRRGDAYEQY
TRBV6-5 ASKMTTGGREKLF
TRBV19 ASFPGGNEGEKLF
TRBV5-1 ASRVWSATDTQY
TRBV19 ASSIRVSGELF
TRBV5-1 ASSLGQGDQY
TRBV30 ACTGGNTGELF
TRBV6-1 ASSDTGANVLT
TRBV10-3 AISESRGTDTQY
TRBV7-6 ASSPASAGELF
TRBV6-7 ASSYQGAVPYEQY
TRBV11-2 ASSLGGLQRPLF
TRBV4-1 ASSQDLGDEQY
TRBV6-5 ASSARGGLYNEQF
TRBV18 ASSPNTGVGNTIY
TRBV7-9 ASSRGYTEAF
TRBV6-6 ASSYARAQETQY
TRBV5-4 ASSPVTGELF
TRBV19 ATLSGSAGANVLT
TRBV19 ASSISGTAYGYT
TRBV7-2 ASSVSGTAANYGYT
TRBV7-2 ASSPRRRGGQETQY
TRBV7-2 ASSLYYPPGETQY